This T cell receptor (beta chain) emerged from a study of cytomegalovirus exposure and HLA in healthy donors. Study observations and caveats: For TCR beta chains, V- and J-gene trimming was later linked to a missense DCLRE1C variant. CMV serostatus stood as the only immune exposure information on hand. Confirmation in vitro established that a few CMV-associated chains were specific for CMV antigens. Sequencing likely produced, as an artifact, a cluster of highly shared sequence variants.

This CDR3 contains 16 residues. The germline gives CDR1 SNHLY, CDR2 FYNNEI. V lost 6 bases and J lost 3, with 18 bases in between. PCR primers comprised 60 Vbeta and 13 Jbeta primers. TCRdb's table, derived via immunoSEQ multiplex PCR, lists solely in-frame clones and lacks some. The sample totals approximately 54,000 clones. About this clone: The antigen is unknown.

The J gene is TRBJ1-5, the V gene TRBV2; weak D call: TRBD1 (6 bases). Sequencing input: PBMCs. The receptor was derived from a woman between 35 and 50 years old in good health and CMV-seronegative. The DNA for the CDR3 is TGTGCCAGCAGGGGGAGGGGGGCTTACGACAATCAGCCCCAGCATTTT. The encoded protein is CASRGRGAYDNQPQHF. The full variable domain, rest sourced from reference TRBV2 and TRBJ1-5, is EPEVTQTPSHQVTQMGQEVILRCVPISNHLYFYWYRQILGQKVEFLVSFYNNEISEKSEIFDDQFSVERPDGSNFTLKIRSTKLEDSAMYFCASRGRGAYDNQPQHFGDGTRLSIL.